Below are 4 T cell receptor beta chains sequenced from a single sample in a study of T cell responses to AZD1222 COVID-19 vaccine. The data were produced by immunoSEQ multiplex PCR, yet TCRdb's version contains in-frame clones alone and is incomplete. The table records some 130,000 clones, 85% of them present only once. The sequenced sample was peripheral blood, obtained 28 days after the second dose of the MenACWY control vaccine. The receptor source for this set is an adult who received the MenACWY meningococcal vaccine as a control.

This chain joins TRBV10-1 and TRBJ2-1; D remains unclear. CDR3 length: 12 residues. The germline gives CDR1 WNHNN, CDR2 SYGVQD (reference sequence). V shed 6 bases and J shed 0 bases, with 3 bases lying between them. The CDR3 here is CASSRSYNEQFF. DNA for the CDR3: TGCGCCAGCAGCCGCTCCTACAATGAGCAGTTCTTC.

V usage is TRBV24-1 and J usage is TRBJ2-7; D is possibly TRBD2 (5 bases). The V end was cut by 7 bases, the J end by 7 bases, with 10 bases between. The CDR3 has 11 amino acids. Germline V gene lookup returns CDR1 KGHDR and CDR2 SFDVKD. CDR3 bases: TGTGCCACCAGCCAGTCGGGGGAGCAGTACTTC. As protein: CATSQSGEQYF.

The CDR3 DNA reads as TGTGCCAGCAGTCAGTACAATGAGCAGTTCTTC. Its protein product is CASSQYNEQFF. The chain has TRBV28 and TRBJ2-1; D gene ambiguous. With 5 bases removed from V and 4 bases from J, the gap between germline ends came to 3 bases. The germline CDR1 and CDR2 sequences are MDHEN and SYDVKM. This CDR3 spans 11 amino acids.

This rearrangement joins TRBV28 to TRBJ1-2; TRBD1 might be the D (6 bases). Trimming removed 5 bases from V and 7 bases from J, with 23 bases in between. The CDR3 spans 16 residues. The germline CDR1 and CDR2 sequences are MDHEN and SYDVKM. As DNA, the CDR3 is TGTGCCAGCAGTCCACCGGGGCAGGGGTCCCTCGGTGGCTACACCTTC. This gives the protein CASSPPGQGSLGGYTF.